This entry features one T cell receptor beta chain sequence. Its antigen is undetermined. This specimen comes from a study of shared clonotypes between healthy human individuals. Regarding the study as a whole: Generally, naive subsets (rather than memory subsets) showed larger estimated richness.

Germline trimming cut 7 bases from V and 5 bases from J; bases unmatched to any gene: 9. Germline CDR1 reads SNHLY; CDR2 reads FYNNEI. The CDR3 is made up of 14 amino acids. The assay was carried out at the deep level. Sorted subsets were amplified in replicate PCRs using 150 to 250 ng DNA, 25,000 to 30,000 T cell genomes. Repertoires were generated with immunoSEQ multiplex PCR, while TCRdb's copy carries only in-frame clones and drops some. Among some 2,400,000 clones listed, about 94% were seen once. This clonotype was obtained from a young man in good health. The rearrangement joins TRBV2 to TRBJ2-5; 8 bases match TRBD2. Sequencing used naive CD4+ T cells sorted from blood. Subset in this sample: CD45RA+ positively selected. The CDR3 reads CASTRGLVLETQYF. Here the CDR3 DNA reads TGTGCCAGCACCCGGGGACTAGTTCTTGAGACCCAGTACTTC. Together with reference TRBV2 and TRBJ2-5, the CDR3 gives the full variable domain: EPEVTQTPSHQVTQMGQEVILRCVPISNHLYFYWYRQILGQKVEFLVSFYNNEISEKSEIFDDQFSVERPDGSNFTLKIRSTKLEDSAMYFCASTRGLVLETQYFGPGTRLLVL.